This T cell receptor beta chain is from a study of CD8 T cells in ankylosing spondylitis. The CDR3 sequence is 11 residues long. Per the germline V gene, CDR1 is SGHRS and CDR2 is YFSETQ. Deletions cut 5 bases from V and 8 bases from J, with 10 bases between. Study-wide results and limits: Disease-linked clones were found to be CD8+ and relatively rare in peripheral blood. Past studies reported some motif variants in reactive arthritis synovial fluid and blood. It was reported that disease-linked clones were significantly enriched in matched ankylosing spondylitis synovial fluid. A TCR beta motif of under ten highly homologous variants appeared characteristic of ankylosing spondylitis blood.

This clonotype appeared many times. Its antigen is still unknown. Preparation of TCR beta libraries was done by quantitative 5'-RACE with molecular barcodes. Using its own MiXCR run on the 5' RACE reads, TCRdb lists one record per CDR3 protein. Among 200,000 to 250,000 distinct CDR3 sequences listed, approximately 7.3% were seen once. The clonotype was recovered from a male donor with ankylosing spondylitis. Input material: blood, either unsorted or a sorted T cell fraction (not recorded which). This sequence joins TRBV5-1 and TRBJ1-2, with no clear D. The CDR3 loop reads CASSFPGGYTF. The CDR3 coding sequence is TGCGCCAGCAGTTTTCCGGGAGGCTACACCTTC.